This T cell receptor (beta chain) was observed in a study of Ad26.COV2.S vaccination and SARS-CoV-2 variants. On the study more broadly: Intramuscular Ad26.COV2.S doses were given once or twice, 56 days apart. Study-wide results and limits: Participants in the vaccine arm had higher spike-specific TCR breadth; placebo recipients had lower.

In this sample, this clone turned up once. Its target is not known. TCRdb's copy holds only in-frame clones and misses some; the assay was immunoSEQ multiplex PCR. The sample comprises 250,000 or so clones, roughly 85% of which are singletons, and just under 3% rests with the top ten. Treatment reported: 15 to 20 received Ad26.COV2.S at low or high dose, single or two shots; about 5 received placebo; per-sample allocation not given. Each sample was drawn 63 days after the first injection (of vaccine or placebo). The germline gives CDR1 SGHRS, CDR2 YFSETQ. The V segment lost 1 base and the J segment 1 base; nucleotides outside the gene matches: 0. The CDR3 has 14 amino acids.

The chain joins TRBV5-1 to TRBJ2-5; TRBD2 matches at 8 bases. This receptor was obtained from a person aged 18 to 59 who received the Ad26.COV2.S COVID-19 vaccine or a placebo. Sequencing was performed on peripheral blood, taken in a trial of Ad26.COV2.S vaccine versus placebo. The CDR3 coding sequence is TGCGCCAGCAGCTTGACTAGCGGCCAAGAGACCCAGTACTTC. This sequence encodes CASSLTSGQETQYF.